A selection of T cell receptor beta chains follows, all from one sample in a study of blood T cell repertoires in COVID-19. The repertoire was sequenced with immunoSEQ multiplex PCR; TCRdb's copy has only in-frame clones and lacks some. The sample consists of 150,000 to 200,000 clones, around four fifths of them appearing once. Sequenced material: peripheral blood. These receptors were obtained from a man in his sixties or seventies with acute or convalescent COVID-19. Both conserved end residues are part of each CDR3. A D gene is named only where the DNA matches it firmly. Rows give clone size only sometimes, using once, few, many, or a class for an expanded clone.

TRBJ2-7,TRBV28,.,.,CASSLSREQYF,TGTGCCAGCAGTTTATCCCGGGAGCAGTACTTC
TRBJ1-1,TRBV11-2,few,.,CASSFGGGNTEAFF,TGTGCCAGCAGCTTTGGCGGGGGTAACACTGAAGCTTTCTTT
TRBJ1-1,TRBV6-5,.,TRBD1,CASSWDRGGLAEAFF,TGTGCCAGCAGTTGGGACAGGGGGGGATTGGCTGAAGCTTTCTTT
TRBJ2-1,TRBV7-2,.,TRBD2,CASSFRTSGSGEQFF,TGTGCCAGCAGCTTCAGAACTAGCGGGAGCGGTGAGCAGTTCTTC
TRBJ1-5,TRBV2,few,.,CASSGTVDSNQPQHF,TGTGCCAGCAGTGGGACAGTAGATAGCAATCAGCCCCAGCATTTT
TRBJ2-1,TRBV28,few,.,CASCAASSYNEQFF,TGTGCCAGCTGCGCGGCCAGCTCCTACAATGAGCAGTTCTTC
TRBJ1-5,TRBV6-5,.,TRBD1,CASSRTGNSNQPQHF,TGTGCCAGCAGCCGGACAGGTAATAGCAATCAGCCCCAGCATTTT
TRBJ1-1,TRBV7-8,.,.,CASSPTLGAEAFF,TGTGCCAGCAGCCCCACTTTAGGGGCTGAAGCTTTCTTT
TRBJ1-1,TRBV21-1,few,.,CANDKPPGQPMNTEAFF,TGTGCCAATGACAAACCTCCGGGACAGCCGATGAACACTGAAGCTTTCTTT
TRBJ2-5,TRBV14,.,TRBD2,CASSTGSAGKETQYF,TGTGCCAGCAGTACCGGATCAGCGGGGAAGGAGACCCAGTACTTC
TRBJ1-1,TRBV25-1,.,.,CASRGQGEAFF,TGTGCCAGCAGGGGGCAGGGTGAAGCTTTCTTT
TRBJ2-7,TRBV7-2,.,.,CASSLVRSRSEQYF,TGTGCCAGCAGCTTAGTACGCAGTCGGAGCGAGCAGTACTTC
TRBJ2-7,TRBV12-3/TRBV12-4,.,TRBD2,CASSLTSAYEQYF,TGTGCCAGCAGCCTAACTAGCGCCTACGAGCAGTACTTC
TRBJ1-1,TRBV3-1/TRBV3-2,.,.,CASSQDMRDSARYLAFF,TGTGCCAGCAGCCAAGATATGAGAGACAGCGCTAGATATCTGGCTTTCTTT
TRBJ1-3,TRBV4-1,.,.,CASSQGGIDGGNTIYF,TGCGCCAGCAGCCAAGGAGGGATCGACGGTGGAAACACCATATATTTT
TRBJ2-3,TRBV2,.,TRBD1,CASSYRDRVTDTQYF,TGTGCCAGCAGCTACCGGGACAGGGTCACAGATACGCAGTATTTT
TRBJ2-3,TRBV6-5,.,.,CASRLDSDTQYF,TGTGCCAGCAGACTAGATTCGGATACGCAGTATTTT
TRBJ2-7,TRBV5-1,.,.,CASSPDSSYEQYF,TGCGCCAGCAGCCCGGACAGTTCCTACGAGCAGTACTTC
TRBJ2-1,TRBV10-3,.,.,CAISEEGVSYNEQFF,TGTGCCATCAGTGAGGAGGGGGTCTCCTACAATGAGCAGTTCTTC
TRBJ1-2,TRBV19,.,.,CASSIGGTPRGGYTF,TGTGCCAGTAGTATAGGCGGCACTCCTCGCGGTGGCTACACCTTC
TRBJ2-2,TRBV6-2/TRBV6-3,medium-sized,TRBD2,CASSSHSGMGNTGELFF,TGTGCCAGCAGTTCCCATAGCGGGATGGGGAACACCGGGGAGCTGTTTTTT
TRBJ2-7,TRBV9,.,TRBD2,CASSVAPSGDYEQYF,TGTGCCAGCAGCGTAGCCCCTAGCGGGGACTACGAGCAGTACTTC
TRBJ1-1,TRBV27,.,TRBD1,CASSFLGLPGQRNTEAFF,TGTGCCAGCAGTTTTTTAGGTCTCCCGGGACAGAGGAACACTGAAGCTTTCTTT
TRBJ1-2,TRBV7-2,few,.,CASSLRAHGYTF,TGTGCCAGCAGCCTCCGCGCCCATGGCTACACCTTC
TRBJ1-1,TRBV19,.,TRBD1,CASSVDRALAFF,TGTGCCAGTAGTGTCGACAGGGCGTTGGCTTTCTTT
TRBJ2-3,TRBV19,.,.,CASRSVAVTDTQYF,TGTGCCAGTAGATCGGTAGCGGTAACAGATACGCAGTATTTT
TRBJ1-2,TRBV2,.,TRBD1,CASTRDRGSYGYTF,TGTGCCAGCACCCGGGACAGGGGATCCTATGGCTACACCTTC
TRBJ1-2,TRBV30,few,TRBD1,CAWKDRDGYTF,TGTGCCTGGAAGGACAGGGATGGCTACACCTTC
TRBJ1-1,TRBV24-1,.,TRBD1,CATIGQGNTEAFF,TGTGCCACCATCGGACAGGGGAACACTGAAGCTTTCTTT
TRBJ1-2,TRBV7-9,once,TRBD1,CASSLKQGANYGYTF,TGTGCCAGCAGCTTAAAACAGGGGGCCAACTATGGCTACACCTTC
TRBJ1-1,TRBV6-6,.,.,CASRLLEGNTEAFF,TGTGCCAGCCGACTTTTGGAGGGGAACACTGAAGCTTTCTTT
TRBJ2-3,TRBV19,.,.,CASSPMRSTDTQYF,TGTGCCAGTAGTCCCATGCGGAGCACAGATACGCAGTATTTT